These 11 T cell receptor beta chains were sequenced from one sample in a study of blood T cells in healthy people across ages. A second about 7 to 11 cycle PCR used barcoded and J-beta primers. Using its own MiXCR run on the 5' RACE reads, TCRdb lists one record per CDR3 protein. The top ten hold approximately 0.75% of the sample, which has 800,000 to 1,300,000 distinct CDR3 sequences, about 25% seen once. The data were also submitted as part of a second study, on T cells of mothers and their children.

The sequenced sample was blood. These TCRs come from a girl aged 2 to 9 in good health.

The table lists this clonotype with a few counts. The chain combines TRBV27 with TRBJ1-3; 10 positions match TRBD1. The ends lost 6 bases at V and 3 bases at J; junction bases unmatched: 5. The germline V gene encodes CDR1 MNHEY and CDR2 SMNVEV (reference sequence). This CDR3 comprises 15 residues. For the CDR3, the DNA is TGTGCCAGCAGACCCCGGACAGGGGGTGGAAACACCATATATTTT. Translating it yields CASRPRTGGGNTIYF.

The V and J genes are TRBV7-2 and TRBJ2-3, with TRBD2 identical over 9 bases. This CDR3 has 16 amino acids. V was pared by 4 bases and J by 3 bases, with 8 bases of the junction left unmatched. Germline CDR1 is SGHTA and CDR2 is FQGNSA. Here the CDR3 DNA reads TGTGCCAGCAGCTCGAAACTAGCGGGCCAGACAGATACGCAGTATTTT. This sequence encodes CASSSKLAGQTDTQYF.

V and J are TRBV9 and TRBJ2-1; tentative D call: TRBD1 (5 bases). The J call may be faulty, since TRBJ2-7 better matches the DNA end. The germline V gene encodes CDR1 SGDLS and CDR2 YYNGEE. The CDR3 has 16 amino acids. This CDR3 is CASSPRGPGMSYEQYF. CDR3 DNA: TGTGCCAGCAGCCCCAGAGGCCCAGGGATGTCCTACGAGCAGTACTTC.

The chain employs TRBV9 and TRBJ2-3, with 8 positions matching TRBD2. Unmatched junction bases numbered 2, after V lost 3 bases and J lost 2 bases. Germline V gene lookup returns CDR1 SGDLS and CDR2 YYNGEE. There are 14 residues in the CDR3. The DNA of the CDR3 is TGTGCCAGCAGCGCGGGACTAGTCACAGATACGCAGTATTTT. This sequence encodes CASSAGLVTDTQYF.

This clonotype appeared a few times. The V and J genes are TRBV7-9 and TRBJ1-1; D perhaps matches TRBD1 (5 bases). The CDR3 sequence is 14 residues long. Germline CDR1 is SEHNR and CDR2 is FQNEAQ (reference sequence). Trimming removed 6 bases at V and 3 bases at J, with 14 bases between. CDR3 in amino acids: CASRKGVGDTEAFF. The CDR3, as DNA: TGTGCCAGCAGAAAGGGTGTGGGGGACACTGAAGCTTTCTTT.

The rearrangement joins TRBV11-2 to TRBJ1-1; no firm D call. The CDR3 has 15 amino acids. Trimming took off 1 base at V and 0 bases at J, with 9 bases between the two ends. The germline gives CDR1 SGHAT, CDR2 FQNNGV. The CDR3 DNA is TGTGCCAGCAGCTTAGGACAAAACTTGAACACTGAAGCTTTCTTT. Its translation: CASSLGQNLNTEAFF. The full variable domain, in which reference TRBV11-2 and TRBJ1-1 provide the parts outside the CDR3, is EAGVAQSPRYKIIEKRQSVAFWCNPISGHATLYWYQQILGQGPKLLIQFQNNGVVDDSQLPKDRFSAERLKGVDSTLKIQPAKLEDSAVYLCASSLGQNLNTEAFFGQGTRLTVV.

The chain couples TRBV12-3 or TRBV12-4 to TRBJ1-2; tentative D call: TRBD1 (6 bases). Trimming left V 7 bases short and J 7 bases short, with 19 bases between. The CDR3 spans 14 residues. This chain's CDR3 is CASTTWGAVGGYTF. CDR3 in DNA: TGTGCCAGCACCACTTGGGGGGCCGTCGGTGGCTACACCTTC.

V and J are TRBV29-1 and TRBJ2-5; 11 bases agree with TRBD2. The last part of the DNA fits TRBJ2-7 better; the J call may be wrong. Germline CDR1 is SQVTM and CDR2 is ANQGSEA. The CDR3 sequence is 16 residues long. The CDR3 region is CSVEPAPSGRLYEQYF. The CDR3, as DNA: TGCAGCGTTGAGCCGGCCCCTAGCGGGAGGTTGTACGAGCAGTACTTC.

Only a few counts were recorded for this clonotype. The chain's CDR3 is CASSLPRTSGIGTDTQYF. CDR3 coding DNA: TGTGCCAGCAGCTTACCCCGGACTAGCGGGATCGGTACAGATACGCAGTATTTT. This chain uses TRBV7-9 with TRBJ2-3; 12 positions match TRBD2. CDR1 is SEHNR and CDR2 is FQNEAQ in the germline V gene (reference sequence). Trimming took 2 bases from V and 3 from J; bases not matched to a gene: 9. This CDR3 is 18 amino acids long. The whole variable domain, remainder taken from reference TRBV7-9 and TRBJ2-3, is DTGVSQNPRHKITKRGQNVTFRCDPISEHNRLYWYRQTLGQGPEFLTYFQNEAQLEKSRLLSDRFSAERPKGSFSTLEIQRTEQGDSAMYLCASSLPRTSGIGTDTQYFGPGTRLTVL.

This chain connects TRBV4-2 to TRBJ1-6; TRBD1 aligns across 8 bases. In germline, CDR1 is LGHNA, CDR2 YNFKEQ. Trimming at V came to 1 base and at J to 9 bases, leaving 5 bases not matched to a gene. CDR3 length: 15 residues. The CDR3: CASSQAHRGTSPLHF. The CDR3 DNA follows: TGTGCCAGCAGCCAAGCCCACAGGGGGACTTCACCCCTCCACTTT.

This clonotype was detected only a few times. This rearrangement joins TRBV19 to TRBJ1-4; D gene ambiguous. Trimming left V 2 bases short and J 8 bases short, with 15 bases between. CDR1 and CDR2 from the germline V gene are LNHDA and SQIVND (reference sequence). The CDR3 runs to 15 residues. This CDR3 is CASSIMQVAEEKLFF. The CDR3 bases are TGTGCCAGTAGTATAATGCAGGTCGCGGAAGAAAAACTGTTTTTT.